These 27 T cell receptor beta chains share one sample of origin, sequenced in a study of T-cell memory formation after mild COVID-19. TCRdb reprocessed the 5' RACE reads via MiXCR and lists one record per CDR3 protein. The sample shows approximately 300,000 distinct CDR3 sequences, 19% of them seen only once. Specimen: PBMCs or a T cell subset sorted from them (not recorded which). These receptors originate from a man younger than 30 who had mild COVID-19 (a few samples of this study predate the infection). Cell type and time point are not known.

This clonotype came up a few times. The V call is TRBV7-2, the J call TRBJ2-5; D possibly uses TRBD1 or TRBD2 (5 bases each). The CDR3 loop spans 15 amino acids. Germline V gene sequence: CDR1 SGHTA, CDR2 FQGNSA. Trimming cost V 6 bases and J 4 bases, with 18 bases left between them. The DNA for the CDR3 is TGTGCCAGCAGTACTGGACGAGAGAGGGGAGAGACCCAGTACTTC. Protein: CASSTGRERGETQYF.

This clonotype occurred a few times. This chain uses TRBV14 with TRBJ2-2, with D perhaps TRBD1 (6 bases). Trimming left V 6 bases short and J 9 bases short, with 14 bases between. This CDR3 spans 13 amino acids. Germline V lookup: CDR1 SGHDN, CDR2 FVKESK. CDR3 protein: CASSKTGFRELFF. In DNA form, the CDR3 reads TGTGCCAGCAGTAAAACAGGGTTTCGGGAGCTGTTTTTT.

The CDR3 nucleotides read TGCGCCAGCAGCACTCAGGGTTCAACGAACACCGGGGAGCTGTTTTTT. This translates into CASSTQGSTNTGELFF. The chain is built from TRBV5-1 and TRBJ2-2; D may be TRBD1 (5 bases). Germline V lookup: CDR1 SGHRS, CDR2 YFSETQ. The CDR3 runs to 16 residues. Trimming removed 4 bases from V and 0 bases from J, with 13 bases in between.

This clonotype was counted a few times. CDR3 bases: TGTGCCAGCAGCACCCGACAGGGCGGCGAAAAACTGTTTTTT. Protein: CASSTRQGGEKLFF. The V gene is TRBV11-1, the J gene TRBJ1-4, with 7 bases that match TRBD1. Germline V gene sequence: CDR1 SGHAT, CDR2 FQDESV (reference sequence). The CDR3 is made up of 14 amino acids. The trim removed 5 bases at V and 8 bases at J, leaving 8 bases unmatched.

This clonotype was recorded at least ten times. The chain joins TRBV27 to TRBJ1-4, with D possibly matching TRBD1 (5 bases). The CDR3 contains 15 residues. CDR1 and CDR2 from the germline V gene are MNHEY and SMNVEV (reference sequence). The V and J ends lost 6 bases and 0 bases respectively, with 11 bases between them. The CDR3 here is CASSLGEATNEKLFF. Written as DNA, the CDR3 is TGTGCCAGCAGCCTGGGGGAGGCAACTAATGAAAAACTGTTTTTT.

This clonotype was seen at least ten times. The V call is TRBV6-5, the J call TRBJ2-5, with D perhaps TRBD2 (7 bases). Trimming cost V 9 bases and J 4 bases, with 27 bases left between them. This CDR3 has 17 residues. The V gene's germline CDR1 is MNHEY and CDR2 SVGAGI. Written as DNA, the CDR3 is TGTGCCAGTTCCCCCGGCGGGGGCGTATCCCGGGCAGAGACCCAGTACTTC. Translation gives CASSPGGGVSRAETQYF.

The chain employs TRBV19 and TRBJ1-1; no reliable D call. Germline CDR1 is LNHDA and CDR2 is SQIVND (reference sequence). Deletions cut 7 bases from V and 5 bases from J, with 8 bases between. The CDR3 totals 11 residues. The CDR3 bases are TGTGCCAGTACCCAGAGGACTGAAGCTTTCTTT. Translating gives CASTQRTEAFF.

This clonotype was found a few times. The V gene is TRBV12-3 or TRBV12-4, the J gene TRBJ1-1; D is undetermined. The V and J ends lost 4 bases and 4 bases respectively, with 13 bases between them. The CDR3 runs 14 residues. CDR3 bases: TGTGCCAGCAGTTGGTCGGCGATGGGCACTGAAGCTTTCTTT. Encoded protein: CASSWSAMGTEAFF.

This clonotype was counted between two and nine times. This sequence joins TRBV29-1 and TRBJ1-3, with D unresolved. V was trimmed by 4 bases and J by 2 bases, leaving 6 bases between them. Germline-derived CDR1 and CDR2 are SQVTM and ANQGSEA. CDR3 length: 12 residues. The CDR3 bases are TGCAGCGTTGCGATTCCTGGAAACACCATATATTTT. Translating it yields CSVAIPGNTIYF.

The rearrangement uses TRBV5-4 and TRBJ2-1; weak D call: TRBD2 (5 bases). V was clipped by 0 bases and J by 9 bases, with 10 bases between them. The CDR3 is 13 residues long. CDR1 is SGHNT, CDR2 YYREEE, per germline (reference sequence). The chain's CDR3 is CASSLGTASEQFF. Written as DNA, the CDR3 is TGTGCCAGCAGCTTGGGGACTGCGAGTGAGCAGTTCTTC.

The CDR3, as DNA: TGTGCCAGCAGCCCGGGGACGTCTTTACAGTTCTTC. As protein: CASSPGTSLQFF. This chain connects TRBV12-3 or TRBV12-4 to TRBJ2-1; D is tentatively TRBD1 or TRBD2 (5 bases each). The CDR3 extends over 12 amino acids. V was trimmed by 6 bases and J by 13 bases, leaving 16 bases between them.

This chain connects TRBV7-9 to TRBJ2-5, with D possibly being TRBD1 or TRBD2 (6 bases each). The V gene's germline CDR1 is SEHNR and CDR2 FQNEAQ (reference sequence). The CDR3 is made up of 14 amino acids. Deletions cut 7 bases from V and 4 bases from J, with 16 bases between. The CDR3 nucleotides are TGTGCCAGCACCGCCGAGGGGGGACGAGAGACCCAGTACTTC. Amino acids: CASTAEGGRETQYF. Filled out from reference TRBV7-9 and TRBJ2-5, the complete variable domain reads DTGVSQNPRHKITKRGQNVTFRCDPISEHNRLYWYRQTLGQGPEFLTYFQNEAQLEKSRLLSDRFSAERPKGSFSTLEIQRTEQGDSAMYLCASTAEGGRETQYFGPGTRLLVL.

The chain carries TRBV5-1 and TRBJ2-7; possibly TRBD1 for D (5 bases). V shed 1 base and J shed 6 bases, with 11 bases lying between them. In germline, CDR1 is SGHRS, CDR2 YFSETQ. The CDR3 runs to 13 residues. The CDR3 DNA reads TGCGCCAGCAGCTTGTGGCAGGGTGGCGAGCAGTACTTC. Its translation is CASSLWQGGEQYF.

Regarding this clonotype: An end of the junction does not agree with germline; a read error may underlie this. The chain uses TRBV6-2 or TRBV6-3 and TRBJ1-5; D is ambiguous. Looked up from germline, CDR1 is MNHEY and CDR2 is SVGEGT. There are 13 residues in the CDR3. The CDR3 spells CASSYLPNQTQHF. CDR3 DNA sequence: TGTGCCAGCAGTTACTTGCCTAATCAGACCCAGCATTTT.

The V and J genes are TRBV20-1 and TRBJ2-7; possibly TRBD1 for D (6 bases). The CDR3 is 16 residues long. Between the trimmed V and J ends, which lost 0 bases and 3 bases, there was a span of 18 bases. Germline CDR1 DFQATT, CDR2 SNEGSKA (reference sequence). CDR3 bases: TGCAGTGCTAGAGATCAGGACAGTCCCTTAATCTACGAGCAGTACTTC. Protein sequence: CSARDQDSPLIYEQYF.

In this sample, this clonotype turned up a few times. The chain uses TRBV20-1 and TRBJ2-6; no clear D. Germline-derived CDR1 and CDR2 are DFQATT and SNEGSKA (reference sequence). There are 14 residues in the CDR3. The V gene lost 6 bases and the J gene lost 3 bases, with 12 bases spanning the gap. This CDR3 reads CSAPQSSGANVLTF. Written as DNA, the CDR3 is TGCAGTGCCCCCCAATCTAGTGGGGCCAACGTCCTGACTTTC.

V is TRBV7-2 and J is TRBJ2-7; 9 bases are shared with TRBD1. The germline V gene encodes CDR1 SGHTA and CDR2 FQGNSA. The CDR3 contains 15 residues. The J segment lost 6 bases and the V segment lost 5 bases, leaving 11 bases of the junction unmatched. The CDR3 DNA follows: TGTGCCAGCAGCCTCGAGTCCGGGACAGGGACCGAGCAGTACTTC. Amino acids: CASSLESGTGTEQYF.

This clonotype was counted only a few times. The chain's CDR3 is CASSQEGQGARPAFF. In DNA form, the CDR3 reads TGCGCCAGCAGCCAAGAGGGGCAGGGGGCTCGGCCAGCTTTCTTT. The chain links TRBV4-3 to TRBJ1-1; 8 bases are shared with TRBD1. Germline CDR1 LGHNA, CDR2 YSLEER. The CDR3 runs 15 residues. Losses at the gene ends were 0 bases for V and 10 bases for J; bases not matched to a gene: 10.

The rearrangement joins TRBV4-3 to TRBJ1-2, with D unclear. CDR1 and CDR2 (germline): LGHNA, YSLEER. This CDR3 contains 14 residues. The V end was cut by 0 bases, the J end by 1 base, with 6 bases between. CDR3 DNA sequence: TGCGCCAGCAGCCAAGAGCTCAGTAACTATGGCTACACCTTC. Its protein product is CASSQELSNYGYTF.

This clonotype was seen only a few times. J is TRBJ2-5 and V is TRBV12-3 or TRBV12-4; 10 nucleotides align to TRBD2. This CDR3 spans 15 amino acids. The V and J ends lost 5 bases and 4 bases, in that order; junction bases with no gene match: 7. For the CDR3, the DNA is TGTGCCAGCAGTGTCCGAGCGGGGGGGCCAGAGACCCAGTACTTC. Its translation is CASSVRAGGPETQYF.

This clonotype was counted between two and nine times. The chain carries TRBV7-3 and TRBJ1-1; D not certain. The CDR3 extends over 13 amino acids. The germline V gene encodes CDR1 SGHTA and CDR2 FQGTGA. Deletions cut 4 bases from V and 5 bases from J, with 11 bases between. The CDR3 DNA reads as TGTGCCAGCAGCTCCCAAGAGGGTACTGAAGCTTTCTTT. It encodes CASSSQEGTEAFF.

This clonotype was counted a few times. This chain connects TRBV7-9 to TRBJ2-3, with 11 bases matching TRBD1. The CDR3 runs to 18 residues. The V gene's germline CDR1 is SEHNR and CDR2 FQNEAQ (reference sequence). V dropped 5 bases and J dropped 2; count of bases not matched to a gene: 12. The DNA for the CDR3 is TGTGCCAGCAGCGACATCGGGACAGGGGGTTCCCCCACAGATACGCAGTATTTT. This gives the protein CASSDIGTGGSPTDTQYF.

This clonotype was seen a few times. This chain uses TRBV9 with TRBJ2-1; 8 nucleotides align to TRBD2. Germline values: CDR1 SGDLS, CDR2 YYNGEE. The CDR3 consists of 17 residues. V was pared by 4 bases and J by 7 bases, with 16 bases of the junction left unmatched. The CDR3 is CASSSQVRGDVLNEQFF. CDR3 coding DNA: TGTGCCAGCAGCTCCCAAGTGCGGGGGGACGTCTTGAATGAGCAGTTCTTC.

This clonotype has ten or more counts. The V call is TRBV7-6, the J call TRBJ2-1, with 10 bases lining up with TRBD1. Germline CDR1 SGHVS, CDR2 FNYEAQ. Losses at the gene ends were 2 bases for V and 8 bases for J; bases not matched to a gene: 3. This CDR3 spans 14 amino acids. The CDR3 reads CASSLRQGAYEQFF. CDR3 DNA: TGTGCCAGCAGCTTAAGACAGGGGGCCTATGAGCAGTTCTTC.

This clonotype appeared a few times. The V and J genes are TRBV6-5 and TRBJ2-3; possibly TRBD1 for D (6 bases). This CDR3 has 12 residues. V gave up 6 bases and J gave up 8 bases, with 12 bases separating them. Germline-derived CDR1 and CDR2 are MNHEY and SVGAGI. In DNA form, the CDR3 reads TGTGCCAGCAGGATGGGGGCAGGTACGCAGTATTTT. Amino acid sequence: CASRMGAGTQYF.

V is TRBV7-2 and J is TRBJ1-1; D unclear. The CDR3 has 14 amino acids. CDR1 is SGHTA and CDR2 is FQGNSA in the germline V gene. Trimming pared 1 base from V and 5 bases from J, leaving 11 bases between. The chain's CDR3 is CASSLGAARTEAFF. CDR3 nucleotide sequence: TGTGCCAGCAGCTTAGGGGCAGCAAGGACTGAAGCTTTCTTT.

The chain is built from TRBV2 and TRBJ1-2; the match to TRBD1 covers 7 bases. Losses at the gene ends were 9 bases for V and 4 bases for J; bases not matched to a gene: 5. This CDR3 is built from 12 residues. The germline V gene has CDR1 SNHLY and CDR2 FYNNEI. Here the CDR3 reads CARRDRGYGYTF. As DNA, the CDR3 is TGTGCCAGGAGGGACAGAGGCTATGGCTACACCTTC.